This T cell receptor (beta chain) is drawn from a study of blood T cell repertoires in COVID-19. Clones were sequenced by immunoSEQ multiplex PCR, and TCRdb holds only the in-frame ones, with some missing. Counted here are about 120,000 clones, around 84% occurring once; the ten biggest clones make up about 7.3%. The CDR3 extends over 18 amino acids. Trimming removed 0 bases from V and 7 bases from J; junction bases left unmatched: 10. Germline CDR1 and CDR2: SGDLS and YYNGEE. This rearrangement joins TRBV9 to TRBJ2-2; 12 bases fit TRBD2. The clonotype comes from a woman aged 40 to 50 with acute or convalescent COVID-19. The sample was peripheral blood. CDR3 residues: CASSVAPLAGGRDGELFF. The CDR3 DNA follows: TGTGCCAGCAGCGTAGCCCCCCTAGCGGGGGGGCGGGACGGGGAGCTGTTTTTT.